Listed below are T cell receptor beta chains from one sample, sequenced in a study of somatic mutations in cytotoxic T cells in rheumatoid arthritis. TCRdb's copy holds only in-frame clones and misses some; the assay was immunoSEQ multiplex PCR. The repertoire holds 20,000 to 25,000 clones, 65% to 85% seen once, with 11% in the top ten. The sample was CD8+ T cells sorted from blood. Receptor source: an adult with rheumatoid arthritis. CDR3s include the opening cysteine and the closing phenylalanine or tryptophan. D genes are given only for firm matches. Not every row has a clone size; where given, it reads once, few, many or a size class.

j_call v_call d_call clone_size cdr3_nt cdr3_aa
TRBJ1-6 TRBV7-9 . . TGTGCCAGCAGGTCAGGGAGCCCAAATAATTCACCCCTCCACTTT CASRSGSPNNSPLHF
TRBJ1-1 TRBV29-1 . . TGCAGCGCCCTTAGGGGGGGGCAGAACACTGAAGCTTTCTTT CSALRGGQNTEAFF
TRBJ1-1 TRBV2 . . TGTGCCAGCAGTGTGATTCAGGGGTTTATTGGCACTGAAGCTTTCTTT CASSVIQGFIGTEAFF
TRBJ2-1 TRBV27 . . TGTGCCAGCAGTTTACTTGGGTTTGGAGGGACCTACAATGAGCAGTTCTTC CASSLLGFGGTYNEQFF
TRBJ2-7 TRBV7-6 . . TGTGCCAGCAGCCAAGGGCCCACCTACGAGCAGTACTTC CASSQGPTYEQYF
TRBJ1-5 TRBV15 TRBD1 . TGTGCCACCAGCAGAGCGACAGGGACTAGCAATCAGCCCCAGCATTTT CATSRATGTSNQPQHF
TRBJ2-7 TRBV4-3 . . TGCGCCAGCAGCCGAGGGATTTCCTCCTACGAGCAGTACTTC CASSRGISSYEQYF
TRBJ1-2 TRBV7-2 . . TGTGCCAGCAGCCCACTGGGGGGGACATTGGTGGCATTGGAAGGCTACACCTTC CASSPLGGTLVALEGYTF
TRBJ2-2 TRBV4-1 . . TGCGCCAGCAGCCAAGCACGTTTGGGGTCCGGGGAGCTGTTTTTT CASSQARLGSGELFF
TRBJ2-3 TRBV6-5 TRBD2 once TGTGCCAGCAGTGTTCGTAGCGGGAGCACAGATACGCAGTATTTT CASSVRSGSTDTQYF
TRBJ1-2 TRBV2 . . TGTGCCAGCAGTGAGAAGGGGAGGTCCTATGGCTACACCTTC CASSEKGRSYGYTF
TRBJ2-1 TRBV4-1 . . TGCGCCAGCAGCCAAGAGGGAGCGGGGCAGTTCTTC CASSQEGAGQFF
TRBJ2-5 TRBV7-8 TRBD2 . TGTGCCAGCAGCTCCAGACTAGCGGTCCAAGAGACCCAGTACTTC CASSSRLAVQETQYF
TRBJ2-3 TRBV27 . few TGTGCCAGCAGTTTACTTGGAATGGATAGCACAGATACGCAGTATTTT CASSLLGMDSTDTQYF
TRBJ2-7 TRBV2 TRBD1 . TGTGCCAGCAGTAAAACCGGGACAGGGAAGCGCGAGCAGTACTTC CASSKTGTGKREQYF
TRBJ2-1 TRBV7-9 TRBD1 . TGTGCCAGCAGCTTAACCCGGGACAGGCAGTTCTTC CASSLTRDRQFF
TRBJ2-7 TRBV28 . . TGTGCCAGCAACTTTGGGCCTCATATGAGCTCCTACGAGCAGTACTTC CASNFGPHMSSYEQYF
TRBJ2-7 TRBV27 TRBD2 . TGTGCCAGCAGCCACCGATTACTAGCGGAGGCCTACGAGCAGTACTTC CASSHRLLAEAYEQYF
TRBJ2-3 TRBV7-9 . . TGTGCCAGCAGCCCCCCCCTGGCAGAAGGGGGGCATACGCAGTATTTT CASSPPLAEGGHTQYF
TRBJ1-1 TRBV9 . . TGTGCCAGCAGCGCAGTGGGACATTTGAAGCCTGAAGCTTTCTTT CASSAVGHLKPEAFF
TRBJ1-1 TRBV6-5 . few TGTGCCAGCAGCCGCCGTGGGGAGCCCAACACTGAAGCTTTCTTT CASSRRGEPNTEAFF
TRBJ1-1 TRBV18 . . TGTGCCAGCTCACCCGAGGCGTTTGCTGAAGCTTTCTTT CASSPEAFAEAFF
TRBJ1-1 TRBV7-6 . . TGTGCCAGCAGCTTAGTGCCCGGCGACACTGAAGCTTTCTTT CASSLVPGDTEAFF
TRBJ1-2 TRBV6-1 TRBD1 . TGTGCCAGCAGTGAAGCGACAGGGGATGGTGAAGGCTACACCTTC CASSEATGDGEGYTF
TRBJ2-3 TRBV2 . . TGTGCCAGCAGTGAAGGACTCGTAAACACAGATACGCAGTATTTT CASSEGLVNTDTQYF
TRBJ2-7 TRBV5-6 . . TGTGCCAGCAGCACGGGACCCAGCTCCTACGAGCAGTACTTC CASSTGPSSYEQYF
TRBJ2-1 TRBV6-5 TRBD2 . TGTGCCAGCAGTTTGCTAGCGGGGGGCTACAATGAGCAGTTCTTC CASSLLAGGYNEQFF
TRBJ1-5 TRBV2 . . TGTGCCAGCAGTGGCCGGCAATATCAGCCCCAGCATTTT CASSGRQYQPQHF
TRBJ1-1 TRBV5-4 . medium-sized TGTGCCAGCAGCCTGCGAGGAGGACTTTACACTGAAGCTTTCTTT CASSLRGGLYTEAFF
TRBJ2-1 TRBV7-9 . few TGTGCCAGCAGCTCTAGTGAGACTGGGAAGAATGAGCAGTTCTTC CASSSSETGKNEQFF
TRBJ1-1 TRBV11-2 TRBD1 . TGTGCCAGCAGCTTAGACGCAGGGGGCGAAGCTTTCTTT CASSLDAGGEAFF
TRBJ2-1 TRBV7-3 . . TGTGCCAGCAGCTTGGGCCCGAGCTCCTACAATGAGCAGTTCTTC CASSLGPSSYNEQFF
TRBJ1-5 TRBV19 . few TGTGCCAGTAGTATAGCCGACAGTTTCCCTCAGCCCCAGCATTTT CASSIADSFPQPQHF
TRBJ1-1 TRBV9 . . TGTGCCAGCAGCGTAGGGGGCCGACAGCGCACTGAAGCTTTCTTT CASSVGGRQRTEAFF
TRBJ2-7 TRBV2 . . TGTGCCAGCAGCCCGCAGGGTCCGGAACTCCCCGAGCAGTACTTC CASSPQGPELPEQYF
TRBJ2-1 TRBV6-5 . . TGTGCCAGCAGTTTCGACTGGATCGAGCAGTTCTTC CASSFDWIEQFF
TRBJ1-1 TRBV4-1 . few TGCGCCAGCAGCCAGGTAGCAGTGAACACTGAAGCTTTCTTT CASSQVAVNTEAFF
TRBJ1-1 TRBV19 . . TGTGCCAGTAGTATTCTGACTAACACTGAAGCTTTCTTT CASSILTNTEAFF
TRBJ2-1 TRBV6-5 TRBD2 . TGTGCCAGCAGTTTGACTAGCGGGGGGGCGATCAATGAGCAGTTCTTC CASSLTSGGAINEQFF